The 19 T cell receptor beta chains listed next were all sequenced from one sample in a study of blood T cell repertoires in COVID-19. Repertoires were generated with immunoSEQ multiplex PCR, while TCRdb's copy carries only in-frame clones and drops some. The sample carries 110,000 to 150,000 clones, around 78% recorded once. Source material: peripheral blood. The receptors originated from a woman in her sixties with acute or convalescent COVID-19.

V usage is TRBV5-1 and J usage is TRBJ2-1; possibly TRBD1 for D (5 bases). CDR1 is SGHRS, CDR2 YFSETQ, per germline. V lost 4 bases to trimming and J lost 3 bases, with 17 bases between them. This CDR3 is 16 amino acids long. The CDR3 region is CASSPVDSTGYNEQFF. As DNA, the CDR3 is TGCGCCAGCAGCCCGGTCGACTCTACAGGCTACAATGAGCAGTTCTTC.

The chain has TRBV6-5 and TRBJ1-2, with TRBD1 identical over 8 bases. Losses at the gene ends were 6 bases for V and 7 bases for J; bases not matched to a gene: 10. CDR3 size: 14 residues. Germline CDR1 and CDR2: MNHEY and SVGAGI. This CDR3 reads CASSRDRLMSGYTF. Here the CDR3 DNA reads TGTGCCAGCAGCCGGGACAGGTTAATGAGTGGCTACACCTTC.

CDR3 loop: CASRPGQGNAYGYTF. The CDR3 DNA sequence: TGTGCCAGTAGGCCCGGGCAGGGCAACGCCTATGGCTACACCTTC. The rearrangement joins TRBV19 to TRBJ1-2; D perhaps matches TRBD1 (5 bases). The CDR3 is made up of 15 amino acids. Trimming shortened V by 6 bases and J by 4 bases, and 18 bases separated the two germline ends. Germline CDR1 LNHDA, CDR2 SQIVND (reference sequence).

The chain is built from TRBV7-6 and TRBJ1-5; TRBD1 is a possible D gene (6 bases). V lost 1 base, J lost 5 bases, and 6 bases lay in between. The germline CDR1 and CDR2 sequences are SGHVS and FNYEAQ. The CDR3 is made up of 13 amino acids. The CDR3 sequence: CASSLGGHQPQHF. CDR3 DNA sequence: TGTGCCAGCAGCTTAGGGGGGCATCAGCCCCAGCATTTT.

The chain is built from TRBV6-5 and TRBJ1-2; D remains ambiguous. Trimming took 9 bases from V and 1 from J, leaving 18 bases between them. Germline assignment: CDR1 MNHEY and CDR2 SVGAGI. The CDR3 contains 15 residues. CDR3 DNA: TGTGCCAGTGGTATCGGGTGGAACCTTAACTATGGCTACACCTTC. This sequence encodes CASGIGWNLNYGYTF.

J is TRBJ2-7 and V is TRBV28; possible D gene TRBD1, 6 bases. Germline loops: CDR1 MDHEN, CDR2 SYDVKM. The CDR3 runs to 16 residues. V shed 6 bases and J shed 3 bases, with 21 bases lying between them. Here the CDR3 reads CASSQRTGFPLYEQYF. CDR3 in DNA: TGTGCCAGCAGCCAAAGAACAGGGTTTCCTCTCTACGAGCAGTACTTC.

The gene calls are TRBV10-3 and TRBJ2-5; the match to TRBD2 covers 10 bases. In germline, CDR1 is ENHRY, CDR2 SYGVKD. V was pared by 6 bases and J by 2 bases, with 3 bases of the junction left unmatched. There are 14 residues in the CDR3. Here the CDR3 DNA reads TGTGCCATCAGATCGACTAGCGGGCAAGAGACCCAGTACTTC. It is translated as CAIRSTSGQETQYF.

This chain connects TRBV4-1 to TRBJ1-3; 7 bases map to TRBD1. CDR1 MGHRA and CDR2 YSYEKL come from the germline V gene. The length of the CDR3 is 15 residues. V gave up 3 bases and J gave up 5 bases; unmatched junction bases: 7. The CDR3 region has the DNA TGCGCCAGCAGCCAGGAACAGGGGAGGAGAAACACCATATATTTT. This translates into CASSQEQGRRNTIYF.

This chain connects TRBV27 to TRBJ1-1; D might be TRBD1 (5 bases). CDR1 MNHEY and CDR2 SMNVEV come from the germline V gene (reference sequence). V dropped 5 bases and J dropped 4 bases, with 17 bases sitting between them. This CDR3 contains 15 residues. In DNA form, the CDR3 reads TGTGCCAGCAGTGGGAGGGGCGTATTGAGCACTGAAGCTTTCTTT. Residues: CASSGRGVLSTEAFF.

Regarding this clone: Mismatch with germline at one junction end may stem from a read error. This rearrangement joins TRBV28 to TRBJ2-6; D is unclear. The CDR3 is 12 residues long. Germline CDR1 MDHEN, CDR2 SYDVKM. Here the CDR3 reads CASSNPRVTPRF. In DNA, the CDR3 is TGTGCCAGCAGCAACCCCCGGGTTACGCCGCGTTTC.

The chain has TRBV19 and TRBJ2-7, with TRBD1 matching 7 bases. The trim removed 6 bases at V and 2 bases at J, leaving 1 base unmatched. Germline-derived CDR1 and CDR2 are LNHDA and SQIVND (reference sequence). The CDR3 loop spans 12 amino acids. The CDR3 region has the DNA TGTGCCAGTAGGGGACAGACCTACGAGCAGTACTTC. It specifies CASRGQTYEQYF. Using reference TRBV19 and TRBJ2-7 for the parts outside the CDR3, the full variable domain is DGGITQSPKYLFRKEGQNVTLSCEQNLNHDAMYWYRQDPGQGLRLIYYSQIVNDFQKGDIAEGYSVSREKKESFPLTVTSAQKNPTAFYLCASRGQTYEQYFGPGTRLTVT.

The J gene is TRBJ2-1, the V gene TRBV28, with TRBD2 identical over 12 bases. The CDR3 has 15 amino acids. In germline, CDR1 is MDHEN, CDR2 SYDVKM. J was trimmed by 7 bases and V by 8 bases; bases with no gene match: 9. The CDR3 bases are TGTGCCAGCGGGCCTAGCGGGAGGGCCCTAAATGAGCAGTTCTTC. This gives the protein CASGPSGRALNEQFF.

The CDR3 loop is CASSTTYRTSGSYEQYF. DNA of the CDR3: TGTGCCAGCAGCACTACATACAGGACTAGCGGATCCTACGAGCAGTACTTC. The V gene is TRBV5-6, the J gene TRBJ2-7; 10 nucleotides agree with TRBD2. CDR1 and CDR2 (germline): SGHDT, YYEEEE. The CDR3 runs 17 residues. The junction had 11 bases not matched to a gene; V was cut back by 4 bases and J by 1 base.

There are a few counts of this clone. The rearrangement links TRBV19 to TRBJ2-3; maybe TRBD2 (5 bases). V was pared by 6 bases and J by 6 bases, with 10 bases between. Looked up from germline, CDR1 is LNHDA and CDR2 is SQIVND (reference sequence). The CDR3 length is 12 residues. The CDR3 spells CASRVSGDTQYF. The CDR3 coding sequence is TGTGCCAGTAGAGTGTCGGGGGATACGCAGTATTTT.

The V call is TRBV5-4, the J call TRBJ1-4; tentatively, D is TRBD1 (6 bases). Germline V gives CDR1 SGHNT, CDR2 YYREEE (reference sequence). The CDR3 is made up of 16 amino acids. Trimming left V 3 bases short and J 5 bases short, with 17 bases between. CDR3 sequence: CASSSPGQLENEKLFF. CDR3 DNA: TGTGCCAGCAGCTCGCCTGGACAGTTAGAAAATGAAAAACTGTTTTTT.

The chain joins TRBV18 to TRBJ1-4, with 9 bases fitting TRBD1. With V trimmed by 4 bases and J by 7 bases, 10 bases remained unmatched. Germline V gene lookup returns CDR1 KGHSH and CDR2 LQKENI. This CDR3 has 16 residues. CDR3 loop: CASSRLTKDRGEKLFF. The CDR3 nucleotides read TGTGCCAGCTCACGCCTTACAAAGGACAGGGGTGAAAAACTGTTTTTT.

The CDR3 bases are TGTGCCAGTAGTGCGAGAGGATCGGCCGAGCAGTACTTC. Its translation is CASSARGSAEQYF. The gene calls are TRBV19 and TRBJ2-7; no firm D call. V was shortened by 5 bases and J by 6 bases, with 14 bases between the two germline ends. The CDR3 spans 13 residues. The germline V gene encodes CDR1 LNHDA and CDR2 SQIVND (reference sequence).

CDR3 in amino acids: CASRAISLETQYF. In nucleotides, the CDR3 is TGCGCCAGCAGGGCCATCTCCCTCGAGACCCAGTACTTC. The chain combines TRBV5-1 with TRBJ2-5; D is ambiguous. The CDR3 covers 13 residues. Germline CDR1 is SGHRS and CDR2 is YFSETQ. Trimming shortened V by 5 bases and J by 5 bases, and 13 bases separated the two germline ends.

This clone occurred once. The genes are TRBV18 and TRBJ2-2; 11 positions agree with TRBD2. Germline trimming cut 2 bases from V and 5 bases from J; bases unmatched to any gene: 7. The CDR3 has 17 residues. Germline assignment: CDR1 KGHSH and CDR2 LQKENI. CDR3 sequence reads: CASSPITSGRGTGELFF. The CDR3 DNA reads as TGTGCCAGCTCACCAATCACTAGCGGGAGAGGTACCGGGGAGCTGTTTTTT.